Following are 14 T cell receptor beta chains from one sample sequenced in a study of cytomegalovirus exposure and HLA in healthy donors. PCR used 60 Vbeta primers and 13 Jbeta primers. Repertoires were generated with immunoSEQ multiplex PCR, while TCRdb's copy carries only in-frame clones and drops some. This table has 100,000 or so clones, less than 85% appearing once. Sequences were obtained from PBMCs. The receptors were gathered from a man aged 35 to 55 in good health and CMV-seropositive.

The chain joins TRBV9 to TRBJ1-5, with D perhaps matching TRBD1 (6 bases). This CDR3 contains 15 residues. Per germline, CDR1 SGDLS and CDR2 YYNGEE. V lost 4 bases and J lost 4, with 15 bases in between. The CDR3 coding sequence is TGTGCCAGCAGCCCGGACCCAGGGGTGAATCAGCCCCAGCATTTT. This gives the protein CASSPDPGVNQPQHF.

The CDR3 sequence is CSVYDTNYGYTF. CDR3 sequence (DNA): TGCAGCGTTTATGACACGAACTATGGCTACACCTTC. This chain links TRBV29-1 with TRBJ1-2; no clear D gene. Germline CDR1 SQVTM, CDR2 ANQGSEA. This CDR3 region has 12 residues. The V end lost 5 bases, the J end lost 2 bases, and 9 bases lay between the germline ends.

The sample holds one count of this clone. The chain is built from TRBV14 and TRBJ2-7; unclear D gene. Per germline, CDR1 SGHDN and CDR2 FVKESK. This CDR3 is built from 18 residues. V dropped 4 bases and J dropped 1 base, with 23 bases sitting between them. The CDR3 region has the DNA TGTGCCAGCAGCCTACAAACTGGTCGCGGCGGATTTTCCTACGAGCAGTACTTC. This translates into CASSLQTGRGGFSYEQYF. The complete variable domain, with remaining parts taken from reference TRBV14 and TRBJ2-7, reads EAGVTQFPSHSVIEKGQTVTLRCDPISGHDNLYWYRRVMGKEIKFLLHFVKESKQDESGMPNNRFLAERTGGTYSTLKVQPAELEDSGVYFCASSLQTGRGGFSYEQYFGPGTRLTVT.

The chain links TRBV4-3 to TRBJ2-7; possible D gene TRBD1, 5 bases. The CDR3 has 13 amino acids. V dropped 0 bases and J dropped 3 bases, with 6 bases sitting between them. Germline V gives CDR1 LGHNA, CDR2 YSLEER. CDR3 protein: CASSQDQGYEQYF. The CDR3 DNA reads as TGCGCCAGCAGCCAAGATCAGGGCTACGAGCAGTACTTC.

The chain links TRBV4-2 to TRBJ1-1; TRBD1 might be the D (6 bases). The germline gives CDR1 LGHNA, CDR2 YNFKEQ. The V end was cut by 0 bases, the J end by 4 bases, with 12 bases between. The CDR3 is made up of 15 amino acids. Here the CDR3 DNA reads TGTGCCAGCAGCCAAGATGTTTTAGGGGGCACTGAAGCTTTCTTT. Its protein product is CASSQDVLGGTEAFF.

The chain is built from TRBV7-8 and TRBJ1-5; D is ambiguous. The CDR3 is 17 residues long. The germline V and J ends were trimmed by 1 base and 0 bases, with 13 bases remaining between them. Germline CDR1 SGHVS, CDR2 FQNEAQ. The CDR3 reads CASSLEVSRNSNQPQHF. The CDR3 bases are TGTGCCAGCAGCTTAGAGGTTTCGCGGAATAGCAATCAGCCCCAGCATTTT.

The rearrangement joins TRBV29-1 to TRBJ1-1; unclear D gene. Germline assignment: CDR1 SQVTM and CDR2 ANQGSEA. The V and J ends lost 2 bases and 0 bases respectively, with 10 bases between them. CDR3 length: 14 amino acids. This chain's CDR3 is CSVELPELNTEAFF. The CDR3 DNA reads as TGCAGCGTTGAACTACCGGAGTTGAACACTGAAGCTTTCTTT.

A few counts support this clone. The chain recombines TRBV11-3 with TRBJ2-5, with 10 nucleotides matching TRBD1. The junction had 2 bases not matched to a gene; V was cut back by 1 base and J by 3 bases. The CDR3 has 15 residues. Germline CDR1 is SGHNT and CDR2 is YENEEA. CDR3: CASSLVGQGKETQYF. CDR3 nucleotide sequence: TGTGCCAGCAGCTTAGTGGGACAGGGGAAAGAGACCCAGTACTTC.

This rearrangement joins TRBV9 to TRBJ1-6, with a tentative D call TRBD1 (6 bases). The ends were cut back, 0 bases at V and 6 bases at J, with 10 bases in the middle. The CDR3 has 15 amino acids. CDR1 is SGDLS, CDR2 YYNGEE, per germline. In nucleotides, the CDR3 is TGTGCCAGCAGCGTAGCCGGACAGTCTAATTCACCCCTCCACTTT. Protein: CASSVAGQSNSPLHF.

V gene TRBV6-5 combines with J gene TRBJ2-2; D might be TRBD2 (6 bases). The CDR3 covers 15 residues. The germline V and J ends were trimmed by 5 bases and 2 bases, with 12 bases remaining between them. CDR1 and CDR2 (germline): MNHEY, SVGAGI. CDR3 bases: TGTGCCAGCAGTAAGCAGCGGGCAAACACCGGGGAGCTGTTTTTT. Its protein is CASSKQRANTGELFF.

The CDR3 sequence: CASGLPHGELFF. The CDR3 DNA reads TGTGCTAGTGGTTTGCCCCACGGGGAGCTGTTTTTT. This sequence joins TRBV12-5 and TRBJ2-2; D gene unclear. This CDR3 is built from 12 residues. CDR1 and CDR2 from the germline V gene are LGHNT and FRNRAP. Deletions cut 2 bases from V and 7 bases from J, with 5 bases between.

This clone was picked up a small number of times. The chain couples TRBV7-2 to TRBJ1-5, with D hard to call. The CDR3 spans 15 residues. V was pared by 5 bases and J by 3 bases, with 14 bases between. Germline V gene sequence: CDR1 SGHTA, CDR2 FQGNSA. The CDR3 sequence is CASSAVTGLNQPQHF. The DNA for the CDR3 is TGTGCCAGCAGCGCCGTCACTGGACTCAATCAGCCCCAGCATTTT.

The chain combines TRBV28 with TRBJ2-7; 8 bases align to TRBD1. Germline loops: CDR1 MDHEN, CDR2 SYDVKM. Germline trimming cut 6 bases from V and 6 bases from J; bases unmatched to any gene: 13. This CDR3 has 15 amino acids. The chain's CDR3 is CASRPTGQGVGEQYF. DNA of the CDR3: TGTGCCAGCAGACCGACAGGACAGGGCGTAGGCGAGCAGTACTTC.

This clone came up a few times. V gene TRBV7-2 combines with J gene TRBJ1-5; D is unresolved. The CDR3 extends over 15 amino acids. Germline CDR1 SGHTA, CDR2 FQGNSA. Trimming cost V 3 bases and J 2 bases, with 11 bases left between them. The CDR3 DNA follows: TGTGCCAGCAGCTTGTCGGGTTTGGGCAATCAGCCCCAGCATTTT. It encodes CASSLSGLGNQPQHF.